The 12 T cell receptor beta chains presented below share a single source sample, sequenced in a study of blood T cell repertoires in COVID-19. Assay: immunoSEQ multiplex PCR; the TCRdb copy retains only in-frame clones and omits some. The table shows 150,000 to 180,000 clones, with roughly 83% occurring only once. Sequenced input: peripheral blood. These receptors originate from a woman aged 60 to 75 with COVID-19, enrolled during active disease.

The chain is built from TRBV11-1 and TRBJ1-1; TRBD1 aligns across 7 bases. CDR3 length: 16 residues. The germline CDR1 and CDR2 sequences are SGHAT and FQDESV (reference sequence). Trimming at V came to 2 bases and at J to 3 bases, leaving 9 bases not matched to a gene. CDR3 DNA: TGTGCCAGCAGCTTACTGACAGGGAAATCCTACACTGAAGCTTTCTTT. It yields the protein CASSLLTGKSYTEAFF.

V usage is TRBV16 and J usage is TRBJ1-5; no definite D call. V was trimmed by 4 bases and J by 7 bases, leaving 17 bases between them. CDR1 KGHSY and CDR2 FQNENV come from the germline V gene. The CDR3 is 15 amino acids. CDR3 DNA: TGTGCCAGCAGCCCCCCGACGGGGAGGGAACAGCCCCAGCATTTT. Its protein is CASSPPTGREQPQHF.

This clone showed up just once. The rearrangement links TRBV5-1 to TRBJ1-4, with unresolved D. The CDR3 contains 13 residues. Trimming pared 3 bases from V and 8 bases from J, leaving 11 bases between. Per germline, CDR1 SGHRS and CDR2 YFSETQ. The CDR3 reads CASSYTPGEKLFF. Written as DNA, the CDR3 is TGCGCCAGCAGCTATACCCCGGGGGAAAAACTGTTTTTT.

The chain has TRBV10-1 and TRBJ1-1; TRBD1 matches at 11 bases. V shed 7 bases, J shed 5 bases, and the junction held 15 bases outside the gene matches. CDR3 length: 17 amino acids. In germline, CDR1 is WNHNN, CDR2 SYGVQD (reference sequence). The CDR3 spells CASTPNRDRGKDTEAFF. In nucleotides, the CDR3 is TGCGCCAGCACCCCCAACCGGGACAGGGGGAAAGATACTGAAGCTTTCTTT.

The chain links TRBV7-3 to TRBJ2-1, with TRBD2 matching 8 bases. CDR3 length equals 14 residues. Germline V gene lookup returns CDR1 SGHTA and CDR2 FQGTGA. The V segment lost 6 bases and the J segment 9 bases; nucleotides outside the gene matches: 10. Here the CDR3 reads CASRQGLGASEQFF. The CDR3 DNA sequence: TGTGCCAGCAGACAGGGACTAGGGGCTAGTGAGCAGTTCTTC.

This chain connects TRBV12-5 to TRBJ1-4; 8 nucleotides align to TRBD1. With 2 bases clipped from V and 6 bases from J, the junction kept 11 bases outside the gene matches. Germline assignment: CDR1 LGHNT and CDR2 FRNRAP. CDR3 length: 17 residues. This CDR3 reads CASGLTLSGGADEKLFF. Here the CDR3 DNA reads TGTGCTAGTGGTTTGACCCTATCAGGGGGCGCAGATGAAAAACTGTTTTTT.

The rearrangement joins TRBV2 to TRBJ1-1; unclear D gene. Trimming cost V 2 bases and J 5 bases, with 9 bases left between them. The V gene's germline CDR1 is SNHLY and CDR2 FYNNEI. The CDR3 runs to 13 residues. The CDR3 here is CASSEQVWTEAFF. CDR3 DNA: TGTGCCAGCAGTGAACAGGTTTGGACTGAAGCTTTCTTT. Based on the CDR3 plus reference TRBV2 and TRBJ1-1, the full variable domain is EPEVTQTPSHQVTQMGQEVILRCVPISNHLYFYWYRQILGQKVEFLVSFYNNEISEKSEIFDDQFSVERPDGSNFTLKIRSTKLEDSAMYFCASSEQVWTEAFFGQGTRLTVV.

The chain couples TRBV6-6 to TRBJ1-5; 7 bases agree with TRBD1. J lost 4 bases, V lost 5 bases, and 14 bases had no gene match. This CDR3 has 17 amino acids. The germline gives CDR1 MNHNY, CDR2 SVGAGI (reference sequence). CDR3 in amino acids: CASSLYRGDSPNQPQHF. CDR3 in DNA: TGTGCCAGCAGTCTATACAGGGGCGATTCCCCTAATCAGCCCCAGCATTTT.

The CDR3 bases are TGTGCCAGCAGACGCCATAGCGGGAGAAACACCGGGGAGCTGTTTTTT. The encoded protein is CASRRHSGRNTGELFF. The chain is built from TRBV7-9 and TRBJ2-2, with TRBD2 matching over 9 bases. The CDR3 runs 16 residues. CDR1 is SEHNR and CDR2 is FQNEAQ in the germline V gene (reference sequence). Trimming removed 6 bases from V and 2 bases from J; junction bases left unmatched: 7.

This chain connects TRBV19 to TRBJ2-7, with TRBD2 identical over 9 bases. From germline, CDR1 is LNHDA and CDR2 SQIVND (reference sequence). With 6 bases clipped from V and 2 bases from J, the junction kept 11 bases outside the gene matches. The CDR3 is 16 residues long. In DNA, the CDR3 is TGTGCCAGTAGCGGGGGAGCGGGAGGTGGAACCTACGAGCAGTACTTC. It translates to CASSGGAGGGTYEQYF.

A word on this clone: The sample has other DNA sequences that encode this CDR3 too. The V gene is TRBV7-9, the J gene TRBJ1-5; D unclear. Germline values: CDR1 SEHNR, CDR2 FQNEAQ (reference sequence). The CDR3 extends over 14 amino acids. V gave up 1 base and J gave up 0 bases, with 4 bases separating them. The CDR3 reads CASSLGYSNQPQHF. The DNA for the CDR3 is TGTGCCAGCAGCTTAGGTTATAGCAATCAGCCCCAGCATTTT.

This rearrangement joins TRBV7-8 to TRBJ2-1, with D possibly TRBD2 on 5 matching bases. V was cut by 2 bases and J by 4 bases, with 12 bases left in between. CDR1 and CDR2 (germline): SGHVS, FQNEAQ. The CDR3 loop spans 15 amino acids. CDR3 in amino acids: CASSLPPREYNEQFF. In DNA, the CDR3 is TGTGCCAGCAGCTTACCCCCCCGGGAATACAATGAGCAGTTCTTC. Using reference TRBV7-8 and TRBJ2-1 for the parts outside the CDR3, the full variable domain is GAGVSQSPRYKVAKRGQDVALRCDPISGHVSLFWYQQALGQGPEFLTYFQNEAQLDKSGLPSDRFFAERPEGSVSTLKIQRTQQEDSAVYLCASSLPPREYNEQFFGPGTRLTVL.